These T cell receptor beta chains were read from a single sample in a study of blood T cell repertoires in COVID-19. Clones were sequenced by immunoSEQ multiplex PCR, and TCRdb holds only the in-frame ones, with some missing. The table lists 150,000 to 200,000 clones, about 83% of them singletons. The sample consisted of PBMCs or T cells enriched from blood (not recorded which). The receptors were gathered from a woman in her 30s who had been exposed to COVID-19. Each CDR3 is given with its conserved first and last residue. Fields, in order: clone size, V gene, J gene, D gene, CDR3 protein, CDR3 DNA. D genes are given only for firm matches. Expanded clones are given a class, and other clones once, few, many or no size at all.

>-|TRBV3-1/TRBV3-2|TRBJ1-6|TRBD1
CASSPLPQGTYNSPLHF
TGTGCCAGCAGCCCACTACCACAGGGGACCTATAATTCACCCCTCCACTTT
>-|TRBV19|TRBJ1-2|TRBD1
CASSTWTGYGYTF
TGTGCCAGTAGTACCTGGACAGGGTACGGCTACACCTTC
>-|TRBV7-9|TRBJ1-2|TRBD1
CASRGVDREDGYTF
TGTGCCAGCAGGGGGGTGGACAGGGAGGATGGCTACACCTTC
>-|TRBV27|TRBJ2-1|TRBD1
CASSLGTGENNEQFF
TGTGCCAGCAGTTTAGGGACAGGGGAAAACAATGAGCAGTTCTTC
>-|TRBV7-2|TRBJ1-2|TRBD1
CASSLGGRTGLGYTF
TGTGCCAGCAGCTTAGGGGGGAGGACAGGGCTTGGCTACACCTTC
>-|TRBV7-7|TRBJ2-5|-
CASSLGMEGGETQYF
TGTGCTAGCAGCTTAGGAATGGAGGGGGGGGAGACCCAGTACTTC
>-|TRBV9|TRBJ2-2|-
CASSVTTRTVTTGELFF
TGTGCCAGCAGCGTTACCACCCGGACAGTAACCACCGGGGAGCTGTTTTTT
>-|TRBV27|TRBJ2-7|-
CASSFPGYEQYF
TGTGCCAGCAGTTTTCCCGGTTACGAGCAGTACTTC
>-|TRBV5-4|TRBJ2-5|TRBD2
CASSSGLREGTQYF
TGTGCCAGCAGCTCGGGCCTAAGGGAGGGGACCCAGTACTTC
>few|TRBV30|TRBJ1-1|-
CAWSMGGPSTEAFF
TGTGCCTGGAGTATGGGGGGGCCGAGCACTGAAGCTTTCTTT
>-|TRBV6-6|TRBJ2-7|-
CASSYQGHPIQYF
TGTGCCAGCAGTTACCAGGGACACCCTATTCAGTACTTC
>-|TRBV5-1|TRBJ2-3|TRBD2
CASSRRTSGRTDTQYF
TGCGCCAGCAGCCGCCGGACTAGCGGAAGAACAGATACGCAGTATTTT
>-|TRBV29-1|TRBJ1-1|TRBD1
CSVEGTGGLNTEAFF
TGCAGCGTTGAGGGGACAGGTGGGCTGAACACTGAAGCTTTCTTT
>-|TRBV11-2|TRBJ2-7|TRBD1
CASRLQGAYEQYF
TGTGCCAGCAGGCTACAGGGGGCCTACGAGCAGTACTTC
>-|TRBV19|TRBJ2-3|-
CASSPYRDTDTQYF
TGTGCCAGCAGCCCCTACAGGGACACAGATACGCAGTATTTT
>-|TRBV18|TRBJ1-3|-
CASSSTRDNSGNTIYF
TGTGCCAGCTCAAGCACTCGGGACAACTCTGGAAACACCATATATTTT
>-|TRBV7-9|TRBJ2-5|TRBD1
CASSLDNRGLVETQYF
TGTGCCAGCAGCTTAGACAACAGGGGGCTCGTGGAGACCCAGTACTTC
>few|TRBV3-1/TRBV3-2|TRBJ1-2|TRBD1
CASSPRTGGGYTF
TGTGCCAGCAGCCCTAGGACAGGGGGCGGCTACACCTTC
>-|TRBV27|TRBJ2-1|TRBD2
CASSLIAGGGSYNEQFF
TGTGCCAGCAGTTTAATAGCGGGGGGAGGCTCCTACAATGAGCAGTTCTTC
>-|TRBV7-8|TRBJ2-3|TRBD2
CASSPEGGGVTQYF
TGTGCCAGCAGCCCAGAAGGCGGGGGGGTTACGCAGTATTTT
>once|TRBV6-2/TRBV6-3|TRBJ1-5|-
CASSYNEVANQPQHF
TGTGCCAGCAGTTATAACGAGGTCGCTAATCAGCCCCAGCATTTT
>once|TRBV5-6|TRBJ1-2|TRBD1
CASSLAKTGGIIGYGYTF
TGTGCCAGCAGCTTGGCCAAGACAGGGGGCATCATTGGGTATGGCTACACCTTC
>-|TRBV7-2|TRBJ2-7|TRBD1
CASSLVGQGPYEQYF
TGTGCCAGCAGCTTAGTCGGACAGGGACCGTACGAGCAGTACTTC
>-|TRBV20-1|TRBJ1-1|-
CSASGGMNTEAFF
TGCAGTGCTAGTGGAGGCATGAACACTGAAGCTTTCTTT
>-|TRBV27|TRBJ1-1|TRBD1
CASSPSRGLTEAFF
TGTGCCAGCAGTCCTTCTAGGGGGCTCACTGAAGCTTTCTTT
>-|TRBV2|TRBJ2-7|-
CASRYRSSYEQYF
TGTGCCAGCCGATACAGATCAAGCTACGAGCAGTACTTC
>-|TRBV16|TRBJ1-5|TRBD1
CASSPWGQGANQPQHF
TGTGCCAGCAGCCCATGGGGGCAGGGGGCCAATCAGCCCCAGCATTTT
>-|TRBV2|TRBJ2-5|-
CASSGGSAQYF
TGTGCCAGCAGTGGAGGTTCGGCCCAGTACTTC
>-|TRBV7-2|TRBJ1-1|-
CASSFGHMNTEAFF
TGTGCCAGCAGCTTTGGACACATGAACACTGAAGCTTTCTTT
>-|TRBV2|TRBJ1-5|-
CASSFLQGSQPQHF
TGTGCCAGCAGCTTCCTTCAGGGTTCGCAGCCCCAGCATTTT
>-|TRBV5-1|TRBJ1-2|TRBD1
CASSLDTGDGGYTF
TGCGCCAGCAGCTTGGATACAGGGGATGGTGGCTACACCTTC
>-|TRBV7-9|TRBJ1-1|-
CATGEGGPLEAFF
TGTGCCACCGGGGAGGGGGGCCCCTTGGAAGCTTTCTTT
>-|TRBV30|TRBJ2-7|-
CAWSVSTFEQYF
TGTGCCTGGAGTGTTAGCACCTTCGAGCAGTACTTC
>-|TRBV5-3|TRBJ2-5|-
CARSLRSPFHAETQYF
TGTGCCAGAAGCTTACGTTCCCCTTTTCACGCGGAGACCCAGTACTTC
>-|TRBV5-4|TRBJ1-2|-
CASSLTVISGYTF
TGTGCCAGCAGCTTGACAGTCATCTCCGGCTACACCTTC
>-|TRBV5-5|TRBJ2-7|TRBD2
CASSPGLAGASYEQYF
TGTGCCAGCAGCCCGGGACTAGCGGGGGCCTCCTACGAGCAGTACTTC
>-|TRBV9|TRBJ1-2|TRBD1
CASRGQGHGYTF
TGTGCCAGCAGGGGACAGGGTCATGGCTACACCTTC
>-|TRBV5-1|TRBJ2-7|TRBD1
CASSEAGTGSEQYF
TGCGCCAGCAGCGAAGCCGGGACAGGGAGCGAGCAGTACTTC
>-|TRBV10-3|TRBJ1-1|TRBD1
CATDRGDTEAFF
TGTGCCACAGACAGGGGGGACACTGAAGCTTTCTTT